Below, 27 T cell receptor beta chains from the same sample are listed, as sequenced in a study of shared clonotypes between healthy human individuals. The table came from immunoSEQ multiplex PCR; TCRdb's copy has only in-frame clones and leaves some out. The repertoire holds around 1.4 million clones, 98% seen once, with about 0.4% in the top ten. The sample consisted of naive CD4+ T cells sorted from blood. Stated subset: CD45RA+ positively selected. The receptors were sampled from a man under 40 in good health.

The chain uses TRBV11-2 and TRBJ1-4, with D tentatively TRBD1 (5 bases). V lost 3 bases and J 8 bases, leaving 13 bases between the germline ends. Germline V gives CDR1 SGHAT, CDR2 FQNNGV. The CDR3 has 14 amino acids. CDR3 coding DNA: TGTGCCAGCAGCTTCCGGGGGGTGGACGAAAAACTGTTTTTT. Its translation: CASSFRGVDEKLFF. Together with reference TRBV11-2 and TRBJ1-4, the CDR3 gives the full variable domain: EAGVAQSPRYKIIEKRQSVAFWCNPISGHATLYWYQQILGQGPKLLIQFQNNGVVDDSQLPKDRFSAERLKGVDSTLKIQPAKLEDSAVYLCASSFRGVDEKLFFGSGTQLSVL.

The CDR3 region is CASSKTVLANTGELFF. CDR3 bases: TGCGCCAGCAGCAAGACAGTCCTCGCGAACACCGGGGAGCTGTTTTTT. The V and J genes are TRBV5-1 and TRBJ2-2; a possible D gene is TRBD1 (5 bases). CDR1 SGHRS and CDR2 YFSETQ come from the germline V gene. The CDR3 contains 16 residues. Trimming removed 4 bases at V and 0 bases at J, with 13 bases between. Full variable domain (missing parts from reference TRBV5-1 and TRBJ2-2): KAGVTQTPRYLIKTRGQQVTLSCSPISGHRSVSWYQQTPGQGLQFLFEYFSETQRNKGNFPGRFSGRQFSNSRSEMNVSTLELGDSALYLCASSKTVLANTGELFFGEGSRLTVL.

The chain couples TRBV6-1 to TRBJ2-7; 12 bases are shared with TRBD2. The J segment lost 7 bases and the V segment lost 8 bases, leaving 3 bases of the junction unmatched. There are 12 residues in the CDR3. CDR1 is MNHNS and CDR2 is SASEGT in the germline V gene. The CDR3 coding sequence is TGTGCCAGCCTCCTAGCGGGAGGGGAGCAGTACTTC. This translates into CASLLAGGEQYF.

V and J are TRBV28 and TRBJ2-7; D tentatively fits TRBD1 or TRBD2 (5 bases each). This CDR3 is built from 13 residues. Germline V gene lookup returns CDR1 MDHEN and CDR2 SYDVKM. With 8 bases removed from V and 6 bases from J, the gap between germline ends came to 17 bases. CDR3 protein: CASRRGAVLEQYF. The CDR3 DNA is TGTGCCAGCCGGAGAGGGGCCGTTCTCGAGCAGTACTTC. The whole variable domain, remainder taken from reference TRBV28 and TRBJ2-7, is DVKVTQSSRYLVKRTGEKVFLECVQDMDHENMFWYRQDPGLGLRLIYFSYDVKMKEKGDIPEGYSVSREKKERFSLILESASTNQTSMYLCASRRGAVLEQYFGPGTRLTVT.

The rearrangement links TRBV19 to TRBJ2-1; D is possibly TRBD2 (6 bases). V was clipped by 3 bases and J by 5 bases, with 14 bases between them. Per the germline V gene, CDR1 is LNHDA and CDR2 is SQIVND (reference sequence). The CDR3 covers 15 residues. CDR3 DNA: TGTGCCAGTAGTATGGTGGGAGGTCCCGACAATGAGCAGTTCTTC. It translates to CASSMVGGPDNEQFF.

Concerning this clone: The sample has other DNA sequences that encode this CDR3 too. This chain uses TRBV9 with TRBJ2-1; D gene ambiguous. CDR3 length: 14 residues. Trimming pared 0 bases from V and 3 bases from J, leaving 7 bases between. Germline CDR1 SGDLS, CDR2 YYNGEE. The CDR3 protein is CASSVGGRYNEQFF. CDR3 nucleotide sequence: TGTGCCAGCAGCGTAGGCGGCCGCTACAATGAGCAGTTCTTC.

Remarks on this clone: The same CDR3 is also encoded by other DNA sequences in this sample. V is TRBV19 and J is TRBJ1-5; D possibly corresponds to TRBD1 (5 bases). The V and J ends lost 1 base and 4 bases respectively, with 8 bases between them. Germline CDR1 and CDR2: LNHDA and SQIVND (reference sequence). The CDR3 spans 14 residues. The CDR3 sequence is CASSIGQPNQPQHF. CDR3 nucleotide sequence: TGTGCCAGTAGTATAGGACAGCCTAATCAGCCCCAGCATTTT.

This chain joins TRBV9 and TRBJ1-1, with 8 bases identical to TRBD1. The CDR3 loop spans 17 amino acids. V dropped 3 bases and J dropped 0; count of bases not matched to a gene: 10. The V gene's germline CDR1 is SGDLS and CDR2 YYNGEE. The CDR3 region is CASSADRDNRMNTEAFF. CDR3 coding DNA: TGTGCCAGCAGCGCGGACAGGGACAACCGCATGAACACTGAAGCTTTCTTT.

In this sample, this clone turned up once. V gene TRBV5-1 combines with J gene TRBJ2-7; 7 bases fit TRBD2. From germline, CDR1 is SGHRS and CDR2 YFSETQ. CDR3 length equals 15 residues. V lost 2 bases to trimming and J lost 1 base; unmatched junction nucleotides: 6. CDR3 region: CASSFGRGVSYEQYF. The CDR3 DNA reads TGCGCCAGCAGCTTCGGCCGGGGGGTGTCCTACGAGCAGTACTTC.

The chain links TRBV5-6 to TRBJ2-1; D is unresolved. Germline V gene sequence: CDR1 SGHDT, CDR2 YYEEEE. The V end was cut by 0 bases, the J end by 4 bases, with 5 bases between. CDR3 length: 13 residues. The CDR3 protein is CASSLATYNEQFF. The CDR3 DNA sequence: TGTGCCAGCAGCTTGGCTACTTACAATGAGCAGTTCTTC.

The chain has TRBV28 and TRBJ1-4, with no clear D. The germline gives CDR1 MDHEN, CDR2 SYDVKM. The CDR3 is 15 amino acids. Trimming took 5 bases from V and 4 from J, leaving 14 bases between them. The CDR3 DNA reads as TGTGCCAGCAGTCCCCGGGAGTCGGGTAATGAAAAACTGTTTTTT. Protein sequence: CASSPRESGNEKLFF. Full variable domain (outside the CDR3, taken from reference TRBV28 and TRBJ1-4): DVKVTQSSRYLVKRTGEKVFLECVQDMDHENMFWYRQDPGLGLRLIYFSYDVKMKEKGDIPEGYSVSREKKERFSLILESASTNQTSMYLCASSPRESGNEKLFFGSGTQLSVL.

With respect to this clone: Other DNA variants within this sample encode the same CDR3. This chain links TRBV7-2 with TRBJ2-3; the D gene is possibly TRBD1 (5 bases). Germline CDR1 is SGHTA and CDR2 is FQGNSA. This CDR3 is 13 amino acids long. V dropped 3 bases and J dropped 3 bases, with 7 bases sitting between them. In DNA, the CDR3 is TGTGCCAGCAGCTTTAGGGGTACAGATACGCAGTATTTT. Protein sequence: CASSFRGTDTQYF.

This chain uses TRBV7-8 with TRBJ2-1; 9 nucleotides line up with TRBD1. Germline V lookup: CDR1 SGHVS, CDR2 FQNEAQ. After removal of 1 base from V and 5 bases from J, the junction contained 6 bases not matched to a gene. The CDR3 loop spans 16 amino acids. CDR3 nucleotide sequence: TGTGCCAGCAGCTTAGATGGGACAGGGCGGCACAATGAGCAGTTCTTC. It encodes CASSLDGTGRHNEQFF.

The chain recombines TRBV10-3 with TRBJ2-7, with 8 bases lining up with TRBD2. The CDR3 extends over 15 amino acids. Trimming cost V 0 bases and J 7 bases; bases outside gene matches: 8. CDR1 is ENHRY, CDR2 SYGVKD, per germline. The DNA for the CDR3 is TGTGCCATCAGTGAGTCTTTAGGACTAGCTGCGGAGCAGTACTTC. Translation gives CAISESLGLAAEQYF.

The chain is built from TRBV18 and TRBJ1-2, with unresolved D. The CDR3 runs 14 residues. Trimming pared 3 bases from V and 2 bases from J, leaving 10 bases between. Germline V CDR1 and CDR2: KGHSH, LQKENI. CDR3 in DNA: TGTGCCAGCTCACCCCCCCTAAGGAACTATGGCTACACCTTC. Its protein product is CASSPPLRNYGYTF.

V and J are TRBV9 and TRBJ2-2; 11 bases align to TRBD2. Germline CDR1 and CDR2: SGDLS and YYNGEE. With 4 bases clipped from V and 0 bases from J, the junction kept 14 bases outside the gene matches. CDR3 length: 20 residues. CDR3 coding DNA: TGTGCCAGCAGCCCCAGGGGGGCTAGCGGGAGGACTACGAACACCGGGGAGCTGTTTTTT. Translated: CASSPRGASGRTTNTGELFF.

The chain employs TRBV30 and TRBJ2-7; perhaps TRBD1 as D (7 bases). Germline CDR1 reads GTSNPN; CDR2 reads SVGIG (reference sequence). Trimming took 0 bases from V and 3 from J, leaving 15 bases between them. This CDR3 has 15 residues. Here the CDR3 DNA reads TGTGCCTGGAGTGTAGGAGGGACAGCCAGCTACGAGCAGTACTTC. This encodes CAWSVGGTASYEQYF.

The V gene is TRBV23-1, the J gene TRBJ2-2, with 10 nucleotides matching TRBD2. TRBV23-1 is treated as an ORF (open reading frame) with a function not yet certain. The V gene end was trimmed by 0 bases and the J gene end by 2 bases; junction bases not matched to a gene: 21. The CDR3 is 23 residues long. The CDR3 protein is CASSQSPPAGGPAETENTGELFF. Here the CDR3 DNA reads TGCGCCAGCAGTCAATCCCCCCCAGCGGGAGGGCCTGCGGAAACGGAAAACACCGGGGAGCTGTTTTTT.

The rearrangement links TRBV19 to TRBJ1-1; no reliable D call. CDR1 and CDR2 from the germline V gene are LNHDA and SQIVND (reference sequence). This CDR3 is built from 13 residues. Deletions cut 9 bases from V and 8 bases from J, with 19 bases between. This CDR3 reads CASVNRIPTEAFF. The CDR3 DNA reads TGTGCCAGCGTAAACCGGATCCCTACGGAAGCTTTCTTT. The full variable domain, its missing parts supplied by reference TRBV19 and TRBJ1-1, is DGGITQSPKYLFRKEGQNVTLSCEQNLNHDAMYWYRQDPGQGLRLIYYSQIVNDFQKGDIAEGYSVSREKKESFPLTVTSAQKNPTAFYLCASVNRIPTEAFFGQGTRLTVV.

V is TRBV11-2 and J is TRBJ1-2; the D is unclear. V shed 0 bases and J shed 3 bases, with 14 bases lying between them. This CDR3 spans 16 amino acids. Per germline, CDR1 SGHAT and CDR2 FQNNGV. The CDR3, as DNA: TGTGCCAGCAGCTTAGATGAGGACGGATACTACTATGGCTACACCTTC. Amino acids: CASSLDEDGYYYGYTF.

The genes are TRBV2 and TRBJ2-3, with 7 positions matching TRBD2. The CDR3 extends over 14 amino acids. Losses at the gene ends were 0 bases for V and 4 bases for J; bases not matched to a gene: 1. In germline, CDR1 is SNHLY, CDR2 FYNNEI. This CDR3 reads CASSEALASDTQYF. As DNA, the CDR3 is TGTGCCAGCAGTGAAGCACTAGCGTCAGATACGCAGTATTTT.

The chain joins TRBV6-5 to TRBJ1-1; D remains unclear. V lost 4 bases to trimming and J lost 3 bases, with 15 bases between them. The CDR3 loop spans 15 amino acids. Germline V gives CDR1 MNHEY, CDR2 SVGAGI. The chain's CDR3 is CASSFGGNRDTEAFF. The CDR3 nucleotides read TGTGCCAGCAGTTTCGGAGGGAATCGGGACACTGAAGCTTTCTTT.

The chain has TRBV19 and TRBJ2-3; no firm D call. The ends were cut back, 1 base at V and 2 bases at J, with 16 bases in the middle. CDR3 length: 17 residues. In germline, CDR1 is LNHDA, CDR2 SQIVND (reference sequence). The CDR3 nucleotides read TGTGCCAGTAGTATAGGAATTACCCGGGCCCTCACAGATACGCAGTATTTT. This gives the protein CASSIGITRALTDTQYF.

The chain carries TRBV7-2 and TRBJ2-1, with a possible D match to TRBD2 (5 bases). The length of the CDR3 is 15 residues. Germline loops: CDR1 SGHTA, CDR2 FQGNSA. Deletions cut 2 bases from V and 0 bases from J, with 8 bases between. The CDR3 is CASSLSADSYNEQFF. CDR3 bases: TGTGCCAGCAGCTTATCAGCGGACTCCTACAATGAGCAGTTCTTC. Looking up the rest from reference TRBV7-2 and TRBJ2-1 gives the full variable domain: GAGVSQSPSNKVTEKGKDVELRCDPISGHTALYWYRQSLGQGLEFLIYFQGNSAPDKSGLPSDRFSAERTGGSVSTLTIQRTQQEDSAVYLCASSLSADSYNEQFFGPGTRLTVL.

With regard to this clone: Other nucleotide sequences from this sample produce the same CDR3. The chain combines TRBV18 with TRBJ2-3, with 11 bases fitting TRBD2. Germline V gene data show CDR1 as KGHSH and CDR2 as LQKENI. The CDR3 contains 16 residues. With V trimmed by 3 bases and J by 2 bases, 4 bases remained unmatched. The CDR3 reads CASSPLAGGDTDTQYF. For the CDR3, the DNA is TGTGCCAGCTCACCCTTAGCGGGAGGGGACACAGATACGCAGTATTTT.

The rearrangement links TRBV12-2 to TRBJ2-3; TRBD2 was called by the table and not checked on the DNA. TRBV12-2 is reported as a pseudogene. CDR3 length: 20 residues. The CDR3: CASRPRVWRDEVVSTDTQYF. CDR3 nucleotides: TGTGCAAGTCGCCCTAGAGTCTGGCGGGATGAGGTTGTGAGCACAGATACGCAGTATTTT.

The V and J genes are TRBV18 and TRBJ1-1; D ambiguous. Trimming shortened V by 1 base and J by 1 base, and 16 bases separated the two germline ends. This CDR3 region has 17 residues. Germline-derived CDR1 and CDR2 are KGHSH and LQKENI. The CDR3 reads CASSPQQQTIPNTEAFF. CDR3 nucleotides: TGTGCCAGCTCACCACAACAGCAAACCATTCCGAACACTGAAGCTTTCTTT.